This T cell receptor beta chain was identified during a study of OX40 agonist ivuxolimab in advanced cancers. The overall study: Males comprised 82.7% of the group, whose mean age was roughly 64 years (range roughly 23 to 90). Regarding the study as a whole: Researchers report that CD8+ T cells had, on average, more expanded clones than CD4+.

This clone was detected only once. Its specificity is not known. V lost 6 bases to trimming and J lost 4 bases; unmatched junction nucleotides: 10. Germline V gene sequence: CDR1 MNHEY, CDR2 SVGAGI. The CDR3 is 15 amino acids. Blood was sampled at baseline, cycle 4 day 1, and cycle 7 day 1. Here immunoSEQ multiplex PCR was the method, and the copy in TCRdb shows in-frame clones only, minus some. The top ten hold about 4% of the sample, which has about 36,000 clones, less than 90% seen once. The source is an adult with an advanced solid tumor such as melanoma, head and neck, liver or kidney cancer. This specimen consisted of CD4+ or CD8+ T cells sorted from blood, obtained in a trial of the OX40 agonist ivuxolimab. The V call is TRBV6-5, the J call TRBJ1-2; 8 positions agree with TRBD1. CDR3 loop: CASSRLQGAVYGYTF. In nucleotides, the CDR3 is TGTGCCAGCAGCAGACTCCAGGGGGCCGTCTATGGCTACACCTTC.